One and the same sample provided the 9 T cell receptor beta chains below, sequenced in a study of blood T cell repertoires in COVID-19. Sequenced by immunoSEQ multiplex PCR; TCRdb stores in-frame clones only, minus some. The sample lists fewer than 120,000 clones, 76% seen once, with 3% to 4% in the top ten. The sample consisted of peripheral blood. These receptors all stem from a woman aged 80 or over with acute or convalescent COVID-19.

This clone was recorded at least ten times. The chain employs TRBV11-2 and TRBJ2-7, with a weak D call TRBD2 (6 bases). The V gene lost 1 base and the J gene lost 2 bases, with 9 bases spanning the gap. The V gene's germline CDR1 is SGHAT and CDR2 FQNNGV. This CDR3 has 14 residues. The DNA for the CDR3 is TGTGCCAGCAGCTTAGGGGGCGGGGCCTACGAGCAGTACTTC. Translating gives CASSLGGGAYEQYF.

The CDR3 protein is CASSLSGTSGRVEQFF. The CDR3 DNA follows: TGTGCCAGCAGCCTCTCCGGGACTAGCGGGAGGGTTGAGCAGTTCTTC. This chain uses TRBV3-1 (or the pseudogene TRBV3-2) with TRBJ2-1, with TRBD2 identical over 16 bases. From germline, CDR1 is LGHDT and CDR2 YNNKEL (reference sequence). The CDR3 is 16 amino acids. The V segment lost 4 bases and the J segment 9 bases; nucleotides outside the gene matches: 6.

The chain combines TRBV10-2 with TRBJ1-1; D not resolved. Germline V lookup: CDR1 WSHSY, CDR2 SAAADI. CDR3 size: 11 residues. V lost 10 bases and J lost 6, with 12 bases in between. CDR3 DNA: TGCGCCACCCGTTCGTCTTCTGAAGCTTTCTTT. It is translated as CATRSSSEAFF.

In this sample, this clone turned up a few times. This chain connects TRBV10-1 to TRBJ2-7; D is uncertain. Germline values: CDR1 WNHNN, CDR2 SYGVQD (reference sequence). V was pared by 0 bases and J by 3 bases, with 12 bases between. This CDR3 has 15 amino acids. CDR3 loop: CASSESRGGDYEQYF. CDR3 nucleotide sequence: TGCGCCAGCAGTGAGTCTAGAGGTGGTGACTACGAGCAGTACTTC.

This chain links TRBV10-2 with TRBJ2-2, with D maybe TRBD2 (5 bases). Germline lookup yields CDR1 WSHSY and CDR2 SAAADI. V lost 4 bases and J lost 0, with 9 bases in between. CDR3 length: 15 residues. This CDR3 is CASSGSGTNTGELFF. DNA for the CDR3: TGCGCCAGCAGTGGGTCCGGGACGAACACCGGGGAGCTGTTTTTT.

V is TRBV18 and J is TRBJ2-1, with 8 positions matching TRBD2. The CDR3 runs 15 residues. The V gene's germline CDR1 is KGHSH and CDR2 LQKENI. V dropped 3 bases and J dropped 4; count of bases not matched to a gene: 5. CDR3 in DNA: TGTGCCAGCTCACCTGGACTAGCAGAATACAATGAGCAGTTCTTC. Translating it yields CASSPGLAEYNEQFF. Full variable domain (outside the CDR3, taken from reference TRBV18 and TRBJ2-1): NAGVMQNPRHLVRRRGQEARLRCSPMKGHSHVYWYRQLPEEGLKFMVYLQKENIIDESGMPKERFSAEFPKEGPSILRIQQVVRGDSAAYFCASSPGLAEYNEQFFGPGTRLTVL.

J is TRBJ2-3 and V is TRBV19; D may be TRBD1 (6 bases). This CDR3 is 14 amino acids long. With 5 bases removed from V and 6 bases from J, the gap between germline ends came to 15 bases. Germline V CDR1 and CDR2: LNHDA, SQIVND (reference sequence). CDR3 DNA: TGTGCCAGTAGTCGGACAGCTTCGAAGGATACGCAGTATTTT. Translation: CASSRTASKDTQYF.

This chain links TRBV5-1 with TRBJ1-1, with D perhaps TRBD1 (6 bases). The germline V and J ends were trimmed by 5 bases and 0 bases, with 17 bases remaining between them. The CDR3 contains 16 residues. Germline values: CDR1 SGHRS, CDR2 YFSETQ. The CDR3 coding sequence is TGCGCCAGCAGGGAAACAGGGACGGTTTTGAACACTGAAGCTTTCTTT. Translation gives CASRETGTVLNTEAFF.

The chain recombines TRBV6-2 or TRBV6-3 with TRBJ1-5; TRBD1 aligns across 12 bases. The CDR3 covers 16 residues. The trim removed 6 bases at V and 6 bases at J, leaving 9 bases unmatched. CDR1 and CDR2 from the germline V gene are MNHEY and SVGEGT. The CDR3 bases are TGTGCCAGCAGCGACAACCAGGGACAGGGGGCTCAGCCCCAGCATTTT. It yields the protein CASSDNQGQGAQPQHF.